This T cell receptor beta chain originates from a study of neoadjuvant anti-PD-1 for oral cavity cancer. Indicated time point: after neoadjuvant nivolumab, at surgical resection. Cohort: HPV-negative, locally advanced oral cavity squamous cell carcinoma patients. No culture or expansion preceded analysis of these blood cells. Sequencing was performed with immunoSEQ multiplex PCR; in TCRdb, only in-frame clones are kept and a portion is missing. The sample has 72,000 or so clones, 70% to 90% seen once. This clone was counted once. This CDR3 is 13 amino acids long. Trimming took off 7 bases at V and 2 bases at J, with 11 bases between the two ends. Germline V lookup: CDR1 SNHLY, CDR2 FYNNEI.

The chain has TRBV2 and TRBJ2-5; D is possibly TRBD1 (5 bases). The sequence came from a person between 40 and 79 years old with oral cavity squamous cell carcinoma. Sample: PBMCs, taken after nivolumab (anti-PD-1) treatment. The CDR3 sequence: CASKGHQQETQYF. For the CDR3, the DNA is TGTGCCAGCAAAGGACACCAGCAAGAGACCCAGTACTTC.